The sequence of this TCR beta chain was determined in a study of blood T cells in healthy people across ages. Through a sample-barcoded 5' primer and a J-beta primer mix, a second PCR was run for 7 to 11 cycles. Every sample gave at least 2.5 million paired-end reads containing CDR3. A single record per CDR3 protein comes from TCRdb applying MiXCR to the 5' RACE reads. The profile shows about a million distinct CDR3 sequences, roughly 50% of them singletons. PBMCs were isolated at a quantity of at least 7 million per sample. This CDR3 is 11 amino acids long. Trimming removed 6 bases from V and 2 bases from J, with 6 bases in between. Germline CDR1 reads SQVTM; CDR2 reads ANQGSEA.

The clonotype was recovered from a man aged 30 to 39 in good health. Sequencing was performed on blood. V and J are TRBV29-1 and TRBJ2-3; D not certain. The CDR3 DNA reads as TGCAGCGTGGGCCCCACAGATACGCAGTATTTT. Amino acid sequence: CSVGPTDTQYF.